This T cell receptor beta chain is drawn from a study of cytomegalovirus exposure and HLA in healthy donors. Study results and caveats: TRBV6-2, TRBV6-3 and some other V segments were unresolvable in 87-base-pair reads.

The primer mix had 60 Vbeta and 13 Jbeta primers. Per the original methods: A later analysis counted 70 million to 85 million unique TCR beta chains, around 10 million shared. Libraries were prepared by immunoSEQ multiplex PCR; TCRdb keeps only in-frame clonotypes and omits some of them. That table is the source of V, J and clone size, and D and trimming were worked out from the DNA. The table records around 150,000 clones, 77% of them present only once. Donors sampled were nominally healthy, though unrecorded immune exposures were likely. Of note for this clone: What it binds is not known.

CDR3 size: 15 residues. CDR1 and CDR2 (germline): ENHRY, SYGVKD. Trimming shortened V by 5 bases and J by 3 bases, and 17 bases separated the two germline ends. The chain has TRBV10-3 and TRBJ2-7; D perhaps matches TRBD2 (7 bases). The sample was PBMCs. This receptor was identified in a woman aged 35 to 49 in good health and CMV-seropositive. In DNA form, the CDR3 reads TGTGCCATCAGTCCGGGGGGCTTACAAGTCTACGAGCAGTACTTC. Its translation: CAISPGGLQVYEQYF.